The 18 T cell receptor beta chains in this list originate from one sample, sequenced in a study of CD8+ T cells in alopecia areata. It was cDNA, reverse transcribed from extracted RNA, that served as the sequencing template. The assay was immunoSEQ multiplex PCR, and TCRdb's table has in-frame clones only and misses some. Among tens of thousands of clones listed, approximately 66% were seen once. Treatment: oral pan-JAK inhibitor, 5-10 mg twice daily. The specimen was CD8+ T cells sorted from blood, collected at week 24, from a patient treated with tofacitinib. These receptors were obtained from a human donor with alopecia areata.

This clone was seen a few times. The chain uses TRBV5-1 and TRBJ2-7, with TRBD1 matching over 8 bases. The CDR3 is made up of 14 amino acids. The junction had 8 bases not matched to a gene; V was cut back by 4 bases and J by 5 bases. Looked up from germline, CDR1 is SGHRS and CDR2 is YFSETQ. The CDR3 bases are TGCGCCAGCAGCAGTATGGACAGGGCAGACGAGCAGTACTTC. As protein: CASSSMDRADEQYF.

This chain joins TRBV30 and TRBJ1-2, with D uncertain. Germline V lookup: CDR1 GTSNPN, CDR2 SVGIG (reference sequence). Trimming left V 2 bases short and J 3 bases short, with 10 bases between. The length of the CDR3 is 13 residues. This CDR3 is CAWSYGRDYGYTF. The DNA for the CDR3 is TGTGCCTGGAGTTACGGCCGTGACTATGGCTACACCTTC.

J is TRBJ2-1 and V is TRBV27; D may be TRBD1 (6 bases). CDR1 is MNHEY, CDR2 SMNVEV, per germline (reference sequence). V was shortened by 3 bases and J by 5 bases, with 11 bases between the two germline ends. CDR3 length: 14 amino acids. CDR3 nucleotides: TGTGCCAGCAGTTTTGGGGGCTCGAACAATGAGCAGTTCTTC. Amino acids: CASSFGGSNNEQFF.

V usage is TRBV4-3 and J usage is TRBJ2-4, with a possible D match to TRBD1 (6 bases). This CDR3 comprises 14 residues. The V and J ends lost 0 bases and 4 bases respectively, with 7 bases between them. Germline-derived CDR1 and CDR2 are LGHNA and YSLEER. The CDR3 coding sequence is TGCGCCAGCAGCCAAGACAGGGGTAAAAACATTCAGTACTTC. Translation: CASSQDRGKNIQYF.

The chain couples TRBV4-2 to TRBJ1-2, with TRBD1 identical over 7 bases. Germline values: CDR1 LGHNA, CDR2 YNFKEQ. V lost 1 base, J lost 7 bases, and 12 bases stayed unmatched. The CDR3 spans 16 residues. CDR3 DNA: TGTGCCAGCAGCCAAGTTTTCCAGGGGGAGGTTGGTGGCTACACCTTC. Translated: CASSQVFQGEVGGYTF.

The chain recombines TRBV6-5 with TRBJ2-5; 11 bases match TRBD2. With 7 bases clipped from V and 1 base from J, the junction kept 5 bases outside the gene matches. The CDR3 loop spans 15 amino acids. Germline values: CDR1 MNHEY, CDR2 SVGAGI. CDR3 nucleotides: TGTGCCAGCAACATAGCGGGGGGGAGCCAAGAGACCCAGTACTTC. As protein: CASNIAGGSQETQYF.

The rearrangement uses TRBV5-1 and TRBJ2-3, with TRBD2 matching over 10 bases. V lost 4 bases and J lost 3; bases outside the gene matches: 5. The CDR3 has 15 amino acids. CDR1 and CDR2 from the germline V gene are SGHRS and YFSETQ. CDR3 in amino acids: CASSEGLADTDTQYF. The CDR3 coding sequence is TGCGCCAGCAGCGAAGGACTAGCGGATACAGATACGCAGTATTTT.

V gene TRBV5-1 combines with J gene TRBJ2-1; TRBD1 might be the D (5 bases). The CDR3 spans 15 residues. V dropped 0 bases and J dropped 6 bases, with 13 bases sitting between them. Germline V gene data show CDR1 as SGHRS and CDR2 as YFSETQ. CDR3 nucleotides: TGCGCCAGCAGCTTGGAGGGGCTAGATAGCAATGAGCAGTTCTTC. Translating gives CASSLEGLDSNEQFF.

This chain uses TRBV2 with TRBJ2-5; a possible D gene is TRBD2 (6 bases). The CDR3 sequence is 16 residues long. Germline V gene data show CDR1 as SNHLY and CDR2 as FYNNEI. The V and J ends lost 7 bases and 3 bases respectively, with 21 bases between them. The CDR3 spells CASIGFRVRGKETQYF. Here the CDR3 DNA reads TGTGCCAGCATCGGGTTCCGCGTGCGGGGCAAAGAGACCCAGTACTTC.

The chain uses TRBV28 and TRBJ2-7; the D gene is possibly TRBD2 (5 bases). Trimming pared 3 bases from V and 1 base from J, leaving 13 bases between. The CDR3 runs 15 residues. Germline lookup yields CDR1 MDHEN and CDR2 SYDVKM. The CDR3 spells CASSFLGQRSYEQYF. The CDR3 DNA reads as TGTGCCAGCAGTTTCTTGGGCCAGCGGTCCTACGAGCAGTACTTC. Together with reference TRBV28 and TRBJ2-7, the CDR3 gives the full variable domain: DVKVTQSSRYLVKRTGEKVFLECVQDMDHENMFWYRQDPGLGLRLIYFSYDVKMKEKGDIPEGYSVSREKKERFSLILESASTNQTSMYLCASSFLGQRSYEQYFGPGTRLTVT.

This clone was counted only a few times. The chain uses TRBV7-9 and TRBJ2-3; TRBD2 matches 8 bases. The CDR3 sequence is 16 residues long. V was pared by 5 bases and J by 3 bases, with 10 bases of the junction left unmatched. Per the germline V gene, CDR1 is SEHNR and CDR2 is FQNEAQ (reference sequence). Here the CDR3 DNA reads TGTGCCAGCAGCCCCTTTGGAGCGGGAGATACAGATACGCAGTATTTT. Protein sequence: CASSPFGAGDTDTQYF.

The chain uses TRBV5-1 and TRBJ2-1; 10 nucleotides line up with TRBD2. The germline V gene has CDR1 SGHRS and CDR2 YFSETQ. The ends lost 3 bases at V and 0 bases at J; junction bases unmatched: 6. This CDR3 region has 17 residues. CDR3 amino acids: CASSWTERGGSYNEQFF. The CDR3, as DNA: TGCGCCAGCAGCTGGACCGAGCGGGGGGGCTCCTACAATGAGCAGTTCTTC.

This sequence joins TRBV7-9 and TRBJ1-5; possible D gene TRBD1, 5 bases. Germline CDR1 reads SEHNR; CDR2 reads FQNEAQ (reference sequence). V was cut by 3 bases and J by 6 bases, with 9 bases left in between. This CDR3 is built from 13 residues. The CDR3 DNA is TGTGCCAGCAGCTTTTACGGGGGTCAGCCCCAGCATTTT. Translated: CASSFYGGQPQHF.

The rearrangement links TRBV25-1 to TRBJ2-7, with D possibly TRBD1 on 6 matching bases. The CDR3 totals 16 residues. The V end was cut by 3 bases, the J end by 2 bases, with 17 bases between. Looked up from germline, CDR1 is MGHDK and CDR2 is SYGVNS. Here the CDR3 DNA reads TGTGCCAGCAGTGACCGCCGGACAGCCATACCCTACGAGCAGTACTTC. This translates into CASSDRRTAIPYEQYF.

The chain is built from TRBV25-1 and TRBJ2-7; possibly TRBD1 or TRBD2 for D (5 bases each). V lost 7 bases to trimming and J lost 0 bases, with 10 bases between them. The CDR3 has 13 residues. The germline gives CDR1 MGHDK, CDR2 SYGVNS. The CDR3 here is CASKGRTSYEQYF. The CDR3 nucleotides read TGTGCCAGCAAGGGACGGACCTCCTACGAGCAGTACTTC.

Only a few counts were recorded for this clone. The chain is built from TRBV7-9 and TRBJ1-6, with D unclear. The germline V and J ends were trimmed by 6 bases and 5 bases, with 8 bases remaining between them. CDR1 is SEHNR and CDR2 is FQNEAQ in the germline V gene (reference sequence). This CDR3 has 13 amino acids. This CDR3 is CASSEGHNSPLHF. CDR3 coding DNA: TGTGCCAGCAGTGAAGGACATAATTCACCCCTCCACTTT. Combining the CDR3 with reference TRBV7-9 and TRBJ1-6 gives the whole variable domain DTGVSQNPRHKITKRGQNVTFRCDPISEHNRLYWYRQTLGQGPEFLTYFQNEAQLEKSRLLSDRFSAERPKGSFSTLEIQRTEQGDSAMYLCASSEGHNSPLHFGNGTRLTVT.

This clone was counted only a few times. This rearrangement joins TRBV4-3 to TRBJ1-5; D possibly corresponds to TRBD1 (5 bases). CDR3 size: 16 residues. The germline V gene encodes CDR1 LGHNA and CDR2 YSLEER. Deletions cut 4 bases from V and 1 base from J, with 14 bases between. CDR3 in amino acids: CASSPGVGESNQPQHF. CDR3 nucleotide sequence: TGCGCCAGCAGCCCGGGGGTGGGGGAAAGCAATCAGCCCCAGCATTTT.

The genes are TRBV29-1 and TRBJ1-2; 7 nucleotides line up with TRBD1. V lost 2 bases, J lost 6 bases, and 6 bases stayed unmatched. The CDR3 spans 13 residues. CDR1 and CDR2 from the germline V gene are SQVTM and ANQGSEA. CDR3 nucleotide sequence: TGCAGCGTTGAAAAGGGGGCGATCAATGGCTACACCTTC. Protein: CSVEKGAINGYTF.